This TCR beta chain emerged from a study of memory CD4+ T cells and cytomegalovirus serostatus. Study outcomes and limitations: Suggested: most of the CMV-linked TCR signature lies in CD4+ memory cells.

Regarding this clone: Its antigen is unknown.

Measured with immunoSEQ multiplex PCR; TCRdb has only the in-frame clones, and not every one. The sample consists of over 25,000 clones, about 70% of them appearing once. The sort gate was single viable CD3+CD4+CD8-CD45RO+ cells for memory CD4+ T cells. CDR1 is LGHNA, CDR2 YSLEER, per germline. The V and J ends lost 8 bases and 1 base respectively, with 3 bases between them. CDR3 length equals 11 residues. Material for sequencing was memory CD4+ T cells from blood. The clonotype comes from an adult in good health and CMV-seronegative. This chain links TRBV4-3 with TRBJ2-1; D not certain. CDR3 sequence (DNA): TGCGCCAGCGGATCCTACAATGAGCAGTTCTTC. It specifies CASGSYNEQFF.